Given below is one T cell receptor (beta chain) in context. Its antigen remains unknown. Constant-segment-primed 5'RACE gave TCR alpha and TCR beta cDNA libraries with sample barcodes and UMIs. TCRdb reanalysed the 5' RACE reads using MiXCR and keeps one entry per CDR3 protein. The data contain fewer than 400,000 distinct CDR3 sequences, 10% to 15% of them singletons. This entry belongs to a study of T-cell memory formation after mild COVID-19. General observations from the study: Memory from before infection featured some responding clones, which suggests cross-reactive memory joined. Contracting CD4+ clones lay largely in CM and EM, with CD8+ ones residing in EMRA.

The V end was cut by 3 bases, the J end by 8 bases, with 10 bases between. This CDR3 comprises 12 residues. Germline loops: CDR1 LGHNT, CDR2 FRNRAP. The chain uses TRBV12-5 and TRBJ1-1; TRBD1 might be the D (6 bases). Sequencing input: PBMCs or a T cell subset sorted from them (not recorded which). The origin of this receptor is a man younger than 30 who had mild COVID-19 (a few samples of this study predate the infection). Cell type and time point are not known. The CDR3 bases are TGTGCTAGTGGTTTCTCCGGGACAGAAGCTTTCTTT. This gives the protein CASGFSGTEAFF.